What follows are 11 T cell receptor beta chains derived from one specimen sequenced in a study of blood T cell repertoires in COVID-19. TCRdb keeps only in-frame clones here, not all; method: immunoSEQ multiplex PCR. The profile covers some 230,000 clones, with 65% to 90% appearing a single time and 6.5% to 9% taken by the ten largest. The sequencing input was peripheral blood. These receptors were collected from a woman aged 50 to 60 with acute or convalescent COVID-19.

The V call is TRBV24-1, the J call TRBJ2-7; no clear D gene. With 4 bases removed from V and 9 bases from J, the gap between germline ends came to 15 bases. The CDR3 consists of 13 residues. Germline CDR1 reads KGHDR; CDR2 reads SFDVKD. The CDR3 sequence is CATSDRALGLQYF. The DNA of the CDR3 is TGTGCCACCAGTGACCGAGCCCTAGGTTTGCAGTACTTC.

This clone has a handful of counts. V is TRBV7-9 and J is TRBJ2-1; 9 nucleotides match TRBD2. Germline V lookup: CDR1 SEHNR, CDR2 FQNEAQ (reference sequence). CDR3 length equals 16 residues. Losses at the gene ends were 5 bases for V and 1 base for J; bases not matched to a gene: 6. CDR3 residues: CASSMTSGFSYNEQFF. The DNA for the CDR3 is TGTGCCAGCAGCATGACTAGCGGATTTTCCTACAATGAGCAGTTCTTC.

CDR3 nucleotide sequence: TGTGCCAGCAGTGAAAGTACAATTAATTCACCCCTCCACTTT. This encodes CASSESTINSPLHF. This chain uses TRBV6-1 with TRBJ1-6; D call uncertain. Looked up from germline, CDR1 is MNHNS and CDR2 is SASEGT. The V end lost 2 bases, the J end lost 6 bases, and 8 bases lay between the germline ends. This CDR3 is built from 14 residues.

This clone has just one count. This chain uses TRBV19 with TRBJ2-1; TRBD2 is a possible D gene (6 bases). Trimming shortened V by 7 bases and J by 9 bases, and 10 bases separated the two germline ends. The CDR3 runs to 11 residues. Germline values: CDR1 LNHDA, CDR2 SQIVND (reference sequence). CDR3 amino acids: CASKTGAEQFF. The DNA of the CDR3 is TGTGCCAGTAAAACGGGAGCTGAGCAGTTCTTC.

V usage is TRBV6-2 or TRBV6-3 and J usage is TRBJ2-5, with TRBD1 matching over 8 bases. The germline CDR1 and CDR2 sequences are MNHEY and SVGEGT. V was pared by 4 bases and J by 4 bases, with 14 bases of the junction left unmatched. The CDR3 sequence is 17 residues long. The CDR3 nucleotides are TGTGCCAGCAGTTTCCGCGCCCCCGGACAGGGCCGAGAGACCCAGTACTTC. Translation: CASSFRAPGQGRETQYF.

V gene TRBV24-1 combines with J gene TRBJ2-3; 13 nucleotides line up with TRBD2. CDR1 and CDR2 (germline): KGHDR, SFDVKD. The CDR3 length is 17 residues. The V segment lost 3 bases and the J segment 8 bases; nucleotides outside the gene matches: 10. CDR3 in DNA: TGTGCCACCAGTGATCAGACTAGCGGGAGGCCTGGAAGTACGCAGTATTTT. This codes for CATSDQTSGRPGSTQYF.

This chain joins TRBV18 and TRBJ2-7; D is possibly TRBD2 (6 bases). Germline lookup yields CDR1 KGHSH and CDR2 LQKENI. CDR3 length: 15 amino acids. Trimming removed 2 bases at V and 6 bases at J, with 17 bases between. The CDR3 reads CASSPYSERGGEQYF. In DNA form, the CDR3 reads TGTGCCAGCTCACCATACAGTGAAAGGGGAGGCGAGCAGTACTTC.

The chain joins TRBV6-1 to TRBJ1-3, with 8 positions matching TRBD1. There are 16 residues in the CDR3. Germline loops: CDR1 MNHNS, CDR2 SASEGT. The ends lost 2 bases at V and 2 bases at J; junction bases unmatched: 5. The CDR3 protein is CASSELDRGTGNTIYF. The CDR3 DNA reads as TGTGCCAGCAGTGAACTAGACAGGGGAACTGGAAACACCATATATTTT.

This chain connects TRBV10-3 to TRBJ2-3; TRBD2 is a possible D gene (7 bases). The V gene's germline CDR1 is ENHRY and CDR2 SYGVKD. This CDR3 has 15 residues. V lost 2 bases, J lost 6 bases, and 15 bases lay in between. The chain's CDR3 is CAISEDGGPSDTQYF. CDR3 DNA sequence: TGTGCCATCAGTGAGGACGGGGGGCCCTCTGATACGCAGTATTTT.

The chain combines TRBV27 with TRBJ1-6; D gene ambiguous. Looked up from germline, CDR1 is MNHEY and CDR2 is SMNVEV (reference sequence). Trimming cost V 0 bases and J 7 bases, with 10 bases left between them. The CDR3 runs to 15 residues. CDR3 in amino acids: CASSLSAGENSPLHF. The CDR3 DNA is TGTGCCAGCAGTTTATCCGCCGGGGAAAATTCACCCCTCCACTTT.

The V call is TRBV29-1, the J call TRBJ2-2; no definite D call. The CDR3 contains 12 residues. V lost 5 bases to trimming and J lost 6 bases, with 10 bases between them. CDR1 SQVTM and CDR2 ANQGSEA come from the germline V gene. CDR3: CSVRISAGELFF. The CDR3, as DNA: TGCAGCGTTAGAATATCGGCCGGGGAGCTGTTTTTT.